This T cell receptor beta chain was retrieved from a study of cytomegalovirus exposure and HLA in healthy donors. Of note for this clone: The antigen remains unidentified.

This PCR relied on a set of 60 Vbeta primers and 13 Jbeta primers. Assay: immunoSEQ multiplex PCR; the TCRdb copy retains only in-frame clones and omits some. The sample holds about 190,000 clones; about 85% are singletons and the top ten take 1%. Study results and limitations: Sequences of the TCR beta chain were said to predict the HLA-A and HLA-B alleles of most subjects accurately. Donors were assumed by presence/absence analyses to have roughly uniform sequencing depth.

CDR1 is LNHDA, CDR2 SQIVND, per germline (reference sequence). The CDR3 is 15 amino acids. Trimming at V came to 6 bases and at J to 1 base, leaving 8 bases not matched to a gene. The gene calls are TRBV19 and TRBJ1-1; the match to TRBD1 covers 7 bases. This receptor was taken from a boy aged 2-15 years in good health and CMV-seronegative. The sample was PBMCs. Written as DNA, the CDR3 is TGTGCCAGTAGCCCCGGGACAGCTGCGAACACTGAAGCTTTCTTT. Translated, it gives CASSPGTAANTEAFF.